This TCR beta chain was captured by sequencing in a study of OX40 agonist ivuxolimab in advanced cancers. Trimming took off 2 bases at V and 4 bases at J, with 11 bases between the two ends. The CDR3 length is 14 residues. Germline V CDR1 and CDR2: SGHVS, FQNEAQ. Clones were sequenced by immunoSEQ multiplex PCR, and TCRdb holds only the in-frame ones, with some missing. The sample carries some 76,000 clones, around nine tenths recorded once. In its sample, this clone was seen a few times. The specimen comprised CD4+ or CD8+ T cells sorted from blood, sampled in a trial of the OX40 agonist ivuxolimab. The V call is TRBV7-8, the J call TRBJ1-2, with TRBD1 as a possible D gene (5 bases). The TCR comes from an adult with an advanced solid tumor such as melanoma, head and neck, liver or kidney cancer. The CDR3 DNA reads as TGTGCCAGCAGCTTAAGGGCAGGGAGCTATGGCTACACCTTC. As protein: CASSLRAGSYGYTF.